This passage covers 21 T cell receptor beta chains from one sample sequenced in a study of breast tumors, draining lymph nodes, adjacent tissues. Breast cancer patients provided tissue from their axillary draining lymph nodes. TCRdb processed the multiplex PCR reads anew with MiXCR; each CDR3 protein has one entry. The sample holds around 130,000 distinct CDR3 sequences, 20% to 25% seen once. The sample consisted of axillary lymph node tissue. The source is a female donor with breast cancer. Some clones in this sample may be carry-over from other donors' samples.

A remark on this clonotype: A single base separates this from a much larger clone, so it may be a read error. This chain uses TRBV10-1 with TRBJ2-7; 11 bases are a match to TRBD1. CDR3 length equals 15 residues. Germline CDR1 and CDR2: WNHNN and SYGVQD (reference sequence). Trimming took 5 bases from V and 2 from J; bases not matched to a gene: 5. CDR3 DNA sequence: TGCGCCAGCAGTTCGGGGACAGGGGGTCCCTACGAGCAGTACTTC. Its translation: CASSSGTGGPYEQYF.

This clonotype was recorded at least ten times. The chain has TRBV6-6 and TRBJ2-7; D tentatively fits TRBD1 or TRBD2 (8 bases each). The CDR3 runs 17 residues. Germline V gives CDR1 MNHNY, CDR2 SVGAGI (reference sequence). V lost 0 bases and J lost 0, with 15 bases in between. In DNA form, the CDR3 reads TGTGCCAGCAGTTACTCAAGGACAGGGACTAGCTCCTACGAGCAGTACTTC. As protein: CASSYSRTGTSSYEQYF.

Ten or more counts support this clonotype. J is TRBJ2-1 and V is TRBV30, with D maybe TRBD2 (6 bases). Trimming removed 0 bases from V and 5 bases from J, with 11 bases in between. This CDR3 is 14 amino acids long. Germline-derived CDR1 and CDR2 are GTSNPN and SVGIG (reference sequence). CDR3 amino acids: CAWSVLAADNEQFF. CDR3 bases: TGTGCCTGGAGTGTGTTAGCGGCTGACAATGAGCAGTTCTTC.

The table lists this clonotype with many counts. The CDR3 region is CASNPRLGQGVDEQYF. CDR3 DNA sequence: TGTGCCAGCAACCCACGACTAGGACAGGGCGTCGACGAGCAGTACTTC. The chain uses TRBV6-1 and TRBJ2-7; 8 bases agree with TRBD1. Germline lookup yields CDR1 MNHNS and CDR2 SASEGT. The trim removed 7 bases at V and 5 bases at J, leaving 16 bases unmatched. This CDR3 comprises 16 residues.

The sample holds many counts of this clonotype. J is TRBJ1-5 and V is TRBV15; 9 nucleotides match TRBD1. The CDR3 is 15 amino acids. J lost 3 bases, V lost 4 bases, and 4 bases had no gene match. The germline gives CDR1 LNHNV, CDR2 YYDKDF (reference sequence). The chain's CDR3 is CATSTGTGFNQPQHF. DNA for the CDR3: TGTGCCACCAGCACCGGGACAGGGTTCAATCAGCCCCAGCATTTT.

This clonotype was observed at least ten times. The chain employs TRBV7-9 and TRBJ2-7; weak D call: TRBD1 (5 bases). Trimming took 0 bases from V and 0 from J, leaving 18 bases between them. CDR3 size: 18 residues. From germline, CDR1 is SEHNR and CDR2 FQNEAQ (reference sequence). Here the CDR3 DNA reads TGTGCCAGCAGCTTAGCCCCAGGGCCCTCAACCCTCTCCTACGAGCAGTACTTC. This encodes CASSLAPGPSTLSYEQYF. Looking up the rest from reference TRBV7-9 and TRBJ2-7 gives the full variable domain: DTGVSQNPRHKITKRGQNVTFRCDPISEHNRLYWYRQTLGQGPEFLTYFQNEAQLEKSRLLSDRFSAERPKGSFSTLEIQRTEQGDSAMYLCASSLAPGPSTLSYEQYFGPGTRLTVT.

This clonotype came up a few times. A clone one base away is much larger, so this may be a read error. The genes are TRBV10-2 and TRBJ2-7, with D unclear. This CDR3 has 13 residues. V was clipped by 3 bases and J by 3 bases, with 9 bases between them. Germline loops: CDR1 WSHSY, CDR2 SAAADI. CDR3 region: CASSDPGDYEQYF. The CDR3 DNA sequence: TGCGCCAGCAGTGACCCTGGGGACTACGAGCAGTACTTC.

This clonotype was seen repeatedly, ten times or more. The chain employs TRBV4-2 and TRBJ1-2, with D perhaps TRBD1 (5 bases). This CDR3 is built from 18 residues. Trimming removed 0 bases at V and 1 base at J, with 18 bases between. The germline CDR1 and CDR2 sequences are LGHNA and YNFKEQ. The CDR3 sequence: CASSQDIGGRTLNYGYTF. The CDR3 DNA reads TGTGCCAGCAGCCAAGATATAGGCGGACGGACACTTAACTATGGCTACACCTTC.

The CDR3 nucleotides are TGTGCCAGCAGGTTTCGGAACGAGCAGTACTTC. It is translated as CASRFRNEQYF. The rearrangement uses TRBV27 and TRBJ2-7; no firm D call. V lost 6 bases and J lost 5, with 8 bases in between. Germline CDR1 reads MNHEY; CDR2 reads SMNVEV (reference sequence). This CDR3 contains 11 residues.

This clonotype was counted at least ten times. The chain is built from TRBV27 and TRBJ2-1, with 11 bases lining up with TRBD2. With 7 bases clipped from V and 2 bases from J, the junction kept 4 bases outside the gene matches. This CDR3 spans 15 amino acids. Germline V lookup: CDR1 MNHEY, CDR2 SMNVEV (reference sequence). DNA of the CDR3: TGTGCCAGCACTATAGCGGGAGGGACCTACAATGAGCAGTTCTTC. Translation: CASTIAGGTYNEQFF.

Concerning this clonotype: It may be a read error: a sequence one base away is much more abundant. The CDR3 loop reads CASSSLSGPYEQYF. The CDR3 nucleotides read TGTGCCAGCAGCTCCCTTAGCGGACCCTACGAGCAGTACTTC. The chain combines TRBV14 with TRBJ2-7; weak D call: TRBD2 (6 bases). Germline V gene data show CDR1 as SGHDN and CDR2 as FVKESK. CDR3 length: 14 amino acids. With 5 bases removed from V and 2 bases from J, the gap between germline ends came to 13 bases.

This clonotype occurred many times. DNA for the CDR3: TGCAGTGCCATTCCCGGGACTAGCGGGGGGGACAATGAGCAGTTCTTC. Its protein product is CSAIPGTSGGDNEQFF. The chain combines TRBV20-1 with TRBJ2-1; 16 bases line up with TRBD2. The CDR3 has 16 residues. The germline CDR1 and CDR2 sequences are DFQATT and SNEGSKA (reference sequence). After removal of 6 bases from V and 5 bases from J, the junction contained 7 bases not matched to a gene.

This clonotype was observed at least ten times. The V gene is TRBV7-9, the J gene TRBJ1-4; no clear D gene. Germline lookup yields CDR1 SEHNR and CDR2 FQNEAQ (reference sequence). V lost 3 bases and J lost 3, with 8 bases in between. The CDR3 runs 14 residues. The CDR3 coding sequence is TGTGCCAGCAGCTTCGCATGGGCTAATGAAAAACTGTTTTTT. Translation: CASSFAWANEKLFF.

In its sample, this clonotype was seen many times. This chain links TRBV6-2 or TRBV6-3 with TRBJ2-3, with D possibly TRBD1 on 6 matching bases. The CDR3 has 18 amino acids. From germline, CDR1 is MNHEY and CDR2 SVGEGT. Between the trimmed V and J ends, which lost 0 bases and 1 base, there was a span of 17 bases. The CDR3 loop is CASSYSLQGKSRTDTQYF. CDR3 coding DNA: TGTGCCAGCAGTTACTCGTTACAGGGCAAGTCCCGCACAGATACGCAGTATTTT.

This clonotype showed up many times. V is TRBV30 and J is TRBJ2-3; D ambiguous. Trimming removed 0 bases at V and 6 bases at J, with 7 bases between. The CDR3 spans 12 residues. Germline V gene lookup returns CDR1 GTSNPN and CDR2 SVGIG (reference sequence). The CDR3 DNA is TGTGCCTGGAGTGTTATCGGCGATACGCAGTATTTT. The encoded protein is CAWSVIGDTQYF.

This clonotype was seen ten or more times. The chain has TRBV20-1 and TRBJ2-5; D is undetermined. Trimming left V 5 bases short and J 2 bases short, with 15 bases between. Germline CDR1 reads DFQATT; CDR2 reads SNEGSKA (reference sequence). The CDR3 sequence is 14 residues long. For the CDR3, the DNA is TGCAGTGCTGACTTGCGTGCGGATCAAGAGACCCAGTACTTC. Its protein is CSADLRADQETQYF.

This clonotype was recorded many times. In nucleotides, the CDR3 is TGTGCCACCAGCAGAGGGGCAGGGGGGAACGAGCAGTACTTC. Encoded protein: CATSRGAGGNEQYF. The chain uses TRBV15 and TRBJ2-7; weak D call: TRBD1 (7 bases). Trimming removed 1 base at V and 5 bases at J, with 12 bases between. CDR1 is LNHNV, CDR2 YYDKDF, per germline (reference sequence). This CDR3 region has 14 residues.

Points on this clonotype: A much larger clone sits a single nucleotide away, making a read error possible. The CDR3 DNA reads as TGTGCCAGCAGCTTAGGGGAGGACACCGGGGTGCTGTTTTTT. It encodes CASSLGEDTGVLFF. The rearrangement uses TRBV13 and TRBJ2-2, with D perhaps assigned TRBD1 or TRBD2 (5 bases each). Germline values: CDR1 PRHDT, CDR2 FYEKMQ (reference sequence). CDR3 length: 14 amino acids. Combining the CDR3 with reference TRBV13 and TRBJ2-2 gives the whole variable domain AAGVIQSPRHLIKEKRETATLKCYPIPRHDTVYWYQQGPGQDPQFLISFYEKMQSDKGSIPDRFSAQQFSDYHSELNMSSLELGDSALYFCASSLGEDTGVLFFGEGSRLTVL.

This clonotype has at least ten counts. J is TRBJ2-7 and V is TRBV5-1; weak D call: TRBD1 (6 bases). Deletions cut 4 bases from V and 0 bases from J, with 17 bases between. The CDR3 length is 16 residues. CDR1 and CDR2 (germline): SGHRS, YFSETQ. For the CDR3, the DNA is TGCGCCAGCAGCGAGACCACCGGGACAAACTCCTACGAGCAGTACTTC. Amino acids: CASSETTGTNSYEQYF.

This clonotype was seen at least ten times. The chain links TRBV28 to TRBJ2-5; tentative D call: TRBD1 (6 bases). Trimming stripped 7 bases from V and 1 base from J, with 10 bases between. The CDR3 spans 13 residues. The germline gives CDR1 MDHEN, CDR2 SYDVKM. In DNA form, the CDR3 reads TGTGCCAGCAACAGGGAGCCCCAAGAGACCCAGTACTTC. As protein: CASNREPQETQYF.

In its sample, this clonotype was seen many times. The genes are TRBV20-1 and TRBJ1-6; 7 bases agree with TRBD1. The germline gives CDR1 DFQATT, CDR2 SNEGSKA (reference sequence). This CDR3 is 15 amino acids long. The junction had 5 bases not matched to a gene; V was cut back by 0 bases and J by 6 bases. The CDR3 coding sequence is TGCAGTGCTAGAGAAGGGGGACAGATTAATTCACCCCTCCACTTT. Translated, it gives CSAREGGQINSPLHF.